These T cell receptor beta chains were read from a single sample in a study of cytotoxic CD8 clonotypes in ibrutinib-treated CLL. Libraries were prepared by immunoSEQ multiplex PCR; TCRdb keeps only in-frame clonotypes and omits some of them. The profile covers about 200,000 clones, with 70% appearing a single time and 5.5% to 6% taken by the ten largest. The source was PBMCs, collected after 12 months of ibrutinib treatment. The receptors originated from a human donor with chronic lymphocytic leukemia. CDR3s leave out the opening cysteine and the closing phenylalanine or tryptophan.

j_gene | v_gene | CDR3aa
TRBJ1-2 | TRBV28 | ASSLMGLYGYT
TRBJ2-2 | TRBV2 | ASRTSGTGELF
TRBJ1-2 | TRBV30 | AWMTGVGTYGYT
TRBJ2-1 | TRBV29-1 | SVEDPPGGNEQF
TRBJ2-3 | TRBV7-3 | ASSLLAHNTDTQY
TRBJ1-2 | TRBV18 | ASSQNRGGQGWGYT
TRBJ2-1 | TRBV6-5 | ASSSQEGNEQF
TRBJ1-2 | TRBV5-1 | ASTKDRVDGYT
TRBJ2-2 | TRBV7-6 | ASSLGHLTGELF
TRBJ1-1 | TRBV19 | ASSTYREGTEAF
TRBJ1-1 | TRBV5-6 | ASSRETGIVVRAF
TRBJ2-5 | TRBV19 | ASSIGWAAGDQETQY
TRBJ2-3 | TRBV9 | ASSVGSGPTSTDTQY
TRBJ2-4 | TRBV25-1 | ASSETGAKNIQY
TRBJ2-7 | TRBV5-6 | ASSPGLSYEQY
TRBJ1-2 | TRBV28 | ASYSPGDGYT
TRBJ1-1 | TRBV5-6 | ASSPKRQHMNTEAF
TRBJ2-3 | TRBV7-3 | ASSLAGGTDTQY
TRBJ1-6 | TRBV30 | AWSKGDRRNSPLH
TRBJ1-1 | TRBV19 | ASSIRPGGFNTEAF
TRBJ2-1 | TRBV5-6 | ASSLVVLVGTGSYNEQF
TRBJ1-5 | TRBV6-1 | ASSDLGGALNQPQH
TRBJ2-1 | TRBV30 | AWVASGTHEQF
TRBJ1-1 | TRBV18 | ASSPPSAAYTEAF
TRBJ2-7 | TRBV4-3 | ASSAVVGAAYEQY
TRBJ2-7 | TRBV18 | ASSPTGFAYEQY
TRBJ2-3 | TRBV28 | ASSLKAWGDTQY
TRBJ2-1 | TRBV6-4 | ASSQLAGGEQF
TRBJ2-7 | TRBV11-3 | ASSTGQASYEQY
TRBJ2-7 | TRBV6-6 | ASIYDRGEREQY
TRBJ2-5 | TRBV5-1 | ASSYRTGYQETQY
TRBJ1-1 | TRBV29-1 | SVGDRGNTEAF
TRBJ2-7 | TRBV28 | ASSLWQGAKEQY
TRBJ2-7 | TRBV7-2 | ASNLAGGPYEQY
TRBJ2-6 | TRBV5-6 | ASSLESGSGANVLT
TRBJ1-1 | TRBV6-6 | ASSYPRIQGTEAF
TRBJ2-1 | TRBV20-1 | SARSYNEQF
TRBJ2-7 | TRBV28 | ASSSPSGGRSYEQY
TRBJ1-6 | TRBV7-3 | ASSPGTGDSPLH
TRBJ1-1 | TRBV5-1 | ASGTMNTEAF
TRBJ2-2 | TRBV19 | ASKNSGGLNTGELF
TRBJ1-5 | TRBV30 | AWGQGMGNQPQH
TRBJ1-1 | TRBV7-2 | AGGRLNTEAF
TRBJ1-2 | TRBV6-5 | ASSYSIKDGYT
TRBJ1-2 | TRBV7-9 | ASSLVGDGYT
TRBJ2-1 | TRBV4-1 | ASRARGLAGEGEQF
TRBJ1-1 | TRBV4-1 | ASRQGIDTEAF
TRBJ1-2 | TRBV25-1 | ASSSRQGDGYT
TRBJ2-2 | TRBV5-4 | ASSQGVTGELF
TRBJ1-4 | TRBV30 | AWGHRQGLDEKLF